This TCR beta chain was recovered during a study of cytomegalovirus exposure and HLA in healthy donors. This CDR3 contains 17 residues. Germline lookup yields CDR1 MGHRA and CDR2 YSYEKL. V shed 3 bases, J shed 5 bases, and the junction held 15 bases outside the gene matches. 60 Vbeta and 13 Jbeta primers were used in PCR. TCRdb's table, derived via immunoSEQ multiplex PCR, lists solely in-frame clones and lacks some. The table records 200,000 to 250,000 clones, roughly 80% of them present only once. J is TRBJ2-7 and V is TRBV4-1, with TRBD2 identical over 8 bases. The TCR comes from a male donor in good health and CMV-seronegative. The specimen was PBMCs. The CDR3 loop is CASSHPFGAGVGDEQYF. CDR3 nucleotides: TGCGCCAGCAGCCACCCCTTTGGAGCGGGAGTCGGAGACGAGCAGTACTTC.